One sample yielded the 10 T cell receptor beta chains listed below, sequenced in a study of cytomegalovirus exposure and HLA in healthy donors. PCR employed 60 Vbeta and 13 Jbeta primers. Here immunoSEQ multiplex PCR was the method, and the copy in TCRdb shows in-frame clones only, minus some. Among 200,000 or so clones listed, roughly 79% were seen once. Sequences were obtained from PBMCs. All receptors derive from a man younger than 30 in good health and CMV-seronegative.

V and J are TRBV19 and TRBJ2-3, with D possibly being TRBD1 (6 bases). CDR1 is LNHDA, CDR2 SQIVND, per germline (reference sequence). Trimming took off 3 bases at V and 8 bases at J, with 18 bases between the two ends. The CDR3 is 15 amino acids. The CDR3: CASSIFTTGKGTQYF. CDR3 nucleotides: TGTGCCAGTAGTATCTTTACAACAGGGAAAGGTACGCAGTATTTT. The full variable domain, with the rest looked up from reference TRBV19 and TRBJ2-3, is DGGITQSPKYLFRKEGQNVTLSCEQNLNHDAMYWYRQDPGQGLRLIYYSQIVNDFQKGDIAEGYSVSREKKESFPLTVTSAQKNPTAFYLCASSIFTTGKGTQYFGPGTRLTVL.

V is TRBV6-6 and J is TRBJ1-2, with 12 bases identical to TRBD1. The germline gives CDR1 MNHNY, CDR2 SVGAGI (reference sequence). Germline trimming cut 8 bases from V and 7 bases from J; bases unmatched to any gene: 5. The CDR3 is 13 residues long. The CDR3 reads CASSGQGAGGYTF. The CDR3 DNA reads TGTGCCAGCTCGGGACAGGGGGCTGGTGGCTACACCTTC.

The rearrangement links TRBV6-1 to TRBJ2-7; tentatively, D is TRBD1 (6 bases). Trimming stripped 2 bases from V and 3 bases from J, with 17 bases between. CDR1 and CDR2 from the germline V gene are MNHNS and SASEGT. The CDR3 has 16 amino acids. The CDR3 DNA reads as TGTGCCAGCAGTGAACTTGTTTACCGGGACAACTACGAGCAGTACTTC. Its protein is CASSELVYRDNYEQYF.

The chain is built from TRBV11-2 and TRBJ2-7; no clear D gene. V lost 2 bases to trimming and J lost 3 bases, with 20 bases between them. The CDR3 spans 17 residues. Germline V lookup: CDR1 SGHAT, CDR2 FQNNGV. Written as DNA, the CDR3 is TGTGCCAGCAGCTTACTTTCGGTGCGGATCGTTAACTACGAGCAGTACTTC. Protein: CASSLLSVRIVNYEQYF.

Only one count was recorded for this clone. The genes are TRBV6-1 and TRBJ2-6; no definite D call. The germline V gene encodes CDR1 MNHNS and CDR2 SASEGT. This CDR3 spans 15 amino acids. V was pared by 7 bases and J by 0 bases, with 10 bases between. CDR3 DNA: TGTGCCAGCACCCAAGGAGACTCTGGGGCCAACGTCCTGACTTTC. Translation gives CASTQGDSGANVLTF.

The CDR3 protein is CASSVGAGNQPQHF. DNA of the CDR3: TGTGCCAGCAGCGTAGGTGCAGGAAATCAGCCCCAGCATTTT. This chain uses TRBV9 with TRBJ1-5; D uncertain. Deletions cut 0 bases from V and 4 bases from J, with 8 bases between. The CDR3 totals 14 residues. From germline, CDR1 is SGDLS and CDR2 YYNGEE. Full variable domain (missing parts from reference TRBV9 and TRBJ1-5): DSGVTQTPKHLITATGQRVTLRCSPRSGDLSVYWYQQSLDQGLQFLIQYYNGEERAKGNILERFSAQQFPDLHSELNLSSLELGDSALYFCASSVGAGNQPQHFGDGTRLSIL.

The V and J genes are TRBV6-5 and TRBJ1-1; D call uncertain. Germline values: CDR1 MNHEY, CDR2 SVGAGI. This CDR3 is 15 amino acids long. V dropped 3 bases and J dropped 3 bases, with 14 bases sitting between them. CDR3 DNA sequence: TGTGCCAGCAGTTATGGGATACGGAGGCACACTGAAGCTTTCTTT. Amino acids: CASSYGIRRHTEAFF.

The gene calls are TRBV4-1 and TRBJ2-7; D is unclear. Between the trimmed V and J ends, which lost 0 bases and 2 bases, there was a span of 17 bases. The CDR3 runs 17 residues. Germline CDR1 and CDR2: MGHRA and YSYEKL. The CDR3 loop reads CASSQELRARGAYEQYF. DNA for the CDR3: TGCGCCAGCAGCCAAGAACTAAGAGCGCGAGGAGCCTACGAGCAGTACTTC.

The rearrangement joins TRBV4-3 to TRBJ1-1; D possibly corresponds to TRBD1 (5 bases). The CDR3 covers 15 residues. V was clipped by 3 bases and J by 3 bases, with 14 bases between them. Germline CDR1 reads LGHNA; CDR2 reads YSLEER. CDR3 sequence: CASSQSREEDTEAFF. In DNA form, the CDR3 reads TGCGCCAGCAGCCAGTCCAGGGAGGAGGACACTGAAGCTTTCTTT.

The CDR3 DNA sequence: TGTGCCAGCAGCTCCGACTATTACTATGGCTACACCTTC. It encodes CASSSDYYYGYTF. The chain is built from TRBV7-2 and TRBJ1-2, with D unclear. The CDR3 is 13 residues long. The germline V gene has CDR1 SGHTA and CDR2 FQGNSA. V shed 4 bases and J shed 3 bases, with 9 bases lying between them.